This TCR beta chain was recovered during a study of blood T cell repertoires in COVID-19. Study summary: Sites in the United States, Italy and Spain provided acute and convalescent COVID-19 samples.

Authors' data handling: Reference gene primers were amplified, and this amplification served to estimate nucleated cell counts. Clones were sequenced by immunoSEQ multiplex PCR, and TCRdb holds only the in-frame ones, with some missing. From that table come the V and J calls and clone size; the DNA was used to work out D and trimming. In the table there are approximately 94,000 clones, 85% of which are singletons. The CDR3 has 15 residues. The trim removed 3 bases at V and 7 bases at J, leaving 10 bases unmatched. From germline, CDR1 is SGHDT and CDR2 YYEEEE. This chain links TRBV5-6 with TRBJ2-1, with TRBD2 matching over 7 bases. The sequence was obtained from a man aged 50-59 years with active or convalescent COVID-19. Sample: peripheral blood. The CDR3 DNA sequence: TGTGCCAGCAGCTGGAGGACTAGAATGGAAAATGAGCAGTTCTTC. Residues: CASSWRTRMENEQFF.